These 15 T cell receptor beta chains were all obtained from the same sample, sequenced in a study of T cells in women clearing cervical HPV infection. Sequencing was performed with immunoSEQ multiplex PCR; in TCRdb, only in-frame clones are kept and a portion is missing. In total, the table holds about 14,000 clones. The sequenced sample was blood buffy coat. These receptors were taken from a woman between 18 and 70 years old with a cervical HPV16 infection that either progressed to CIN3+ or cleared (not recorded which).

As for this clone: The CDR3 end lies 3 residues beyond the end of the read and is filled in from the germline J gene. The V and J genes are TRBV5-1 and TRBJ1-6; the match to TRBD1 covers 8 bases. The V segment lost 4 bases and the J segment 9 bases; nucleotides outside the gene matches: 6. Germline-derived CDR1 and CDR2 are SGHRS and YFSETQ. There are 14 residues in the CDR3. The CDR3: CASSADRVSSPLHF. The sequenced CDR3 bases are TGCGCCAGCAGCGCGGACAGGGTTTCTTCACCC.

Comment on this clone: Read data end 3 residues before the CDR3 end; the end is taken from the germline J gene. This chain connects TRBV12-3 or TRBV12-4 to TRBJ1-2; TRBD1 matches 8 bases. The CDR3 loop spans 13 amino acids. CDR3 DNA (partial): TGTGCCAGCAGTTCGGACAGGGCGAGGGGC. Translation: CASSSDRARG. In full, the CDR3 is CASSSDRARGYTF.

Note on this clone: The missing CDR3 end, 3 residues past where the read stops, is filled in from the germline J gene. The chain links TRBV20-1 to TRBJ2-7; D unclear. Trimming stripped 2 bases from V and 4 bases from J, with 9 bases between. CDR1 and CDR2 (germline): DFQATT, SNEGSKA (reference sequence). The CDR3 consists of 12 residues. The CDR3: CSARPAPYEQYF. The DNA read from the CDR3 is TGCAGTGCTAGACCAGCGCCTTACGAG.

Note on this clone: The read terminates 3 residues ahead of where the CDR3 ends, so the germline J gene completes it. J is TRBJ1-6 and V is TRBV7-3; TRBD1 aligns across 8 bases. V was clipped by 3 bases and J by 6 bases; unmatched bases: 1. CDR1 is SGHTA and CDR2 is FQGTGA in the germline V gene. The length of the CDR3 is 14 residues. This chain's CDR3 is CASSFTGGNSPLHF. The sequenced CDR3 bases are TGTGCCAGCAGCTTTACAGGGGGTAATTCACCC. Full variable domain (rest looked up from reference TRBV7-3 and TRBJ1-6): GAGVSQTPSNKVTEKGKYVELRCDPISGHTALYWYRQSLGQGPEFLIYFQGTGAADDSGLPNDRFFAVRPEGSVSTLKIQRTERGDSAVYLCASSFTGGNSPLHFGNGTRLTVT.

In the case of this clone: The CDR3 goes on 3 residues after the read ends, and that part is filled in from the germline J gene. This chain links TRBV7-9 with TRBJ2-2; possibly TRBD2 for D (6 bases). The length of the CDR3 is 14 residues. Germline V gene lookup returns CDR1 SEHNR and CDR2 FQNEAQ (reference sequence). The part of the CDR3 DNA that was read is TGTGCCAGCAGCTTGTATTCGGGGGATGAAAAG. Translating gives CASSLYSGDEK. The full-length CDR3 reads as CASSLYSGDEKLFF. The whole variable domain, remainder taken from reference TRBV7-9 and TRBJ2-2, is DTGVSQNPRHKITKRGQNVTFRCDPISEHNRLYWYRQTLGQGPEFLTYFQNEAQLEKSRLLSDRFSAERPKGSFSTLEIQRTEQGDSAMYLCASSLYSGDEKLFFGEGSRLTVL.

Of note for this clone: The read falls 3 residues short of the CDR3 end, and the missing part is taken from the germline J gene. The chain recombines TRBV5-1 with TRBJ2-1; D unclear. The CDR3 runs to 13 residues. CDR1 is SGHRS, CDR2 YFSETQ, per germline. V lost 6 bases to trimming and J lost 3 bases, with 10 bases between them. The CDR3 loop is CASNSPGYNEQFF. The covered CDR3 bases are TGCGCCAGCAACTCCCCGGGCTACAATGAG.

A word on this clone: The read ends 3 residues early relative to the CDR3; the germline J gene fills the gap. The chain combines TRBV5-6 with TRBJ2-2, with D unclear. The CDR3 covers 12 residues. V lost 1 base and J lost 5, with 3 bases in between. Germline lookup yields CDR1 SGHDT and CDR2 YYEEEE. The CDR3 bases that were read are TGTGCCAGCAGCTTGACAACCGGGGAG. Amino acids: CASSLTTGE. The entire CDR3 sequence reads CASSLTTGELFF.

With respect to this clone: The CDR3 end lies 3 residues beyond the end of the read and is filled in from the germline J gene. This chain joins TRBV18 and TRBJ2-1; 11 bases map to TRBD1. Germline V gene sequence: CDR1 KGHSH, CDR2 LQKENI. The CDR3 consists of 17 residues. J was trimmed by 3 bases and V by 2 bases; bases with no gene match: 6. CDR3 DNA (partial): TGTGCCAGCTCACCATACCCCGGGACAGGGGGCTACAATGAG. As protein: CASSPYPGTGGYNE. The whole CDR3 reads CASSPYPGTGGYNEQFF.

Details on this clone: The CDR3 is cut off 3 residues early in the read; its end comes from the germline J gene. The chain joins TRBV14 to TRBJ1-3; 10 bases line up with TRBD1. Germline trimming cut 4 bases from V and 8 bases from J; bases unmatched to any gene: 14. The CDR3 totals 17 residues. Per germline, CDR1 SGHDN and CDR2 FVKESK. CDR3 residues: CASSLPGQGFPGDTIYF. The DNA read from the CDR3 is TGTGCCAGCAGCCTACCGGGACAGGGGTTCCCCGGAGACACC.

About this clone itself: The CDR3 end lies 3 residues beyond the end of the read and is filled in from the germline J gene. The gene calls are TRBV19 and TRBJ1-6, with 9 bases lining up with TRBD1. J lost 10 bases, V lost 4 bases, and 11 bases had no gene match. This CDR3 region has 16 residues. Germline V CDR1 and CDR2: LNHDA, SQIVND (reference sequence). Partial CDR3 DNA: TGTGCCAGTAGTACCACCGGGACAGGGAAACGATCACCC. This sequence encodes CASSTTGTGKRSP. The CDR3, in full, reads CASSTTGTGKRSPLHF.

In the case of this clone: The observed sequence ends 3 residues before the CDR3 terminus, with the missing tail filled in from the germline J gene. The V gene is TRBV19, the J gene TRBJ1-4, with 8 bases lining up with TRBD1. V lost 5 bases, J lost 8 bases, and 13 bases stayed unmatched. Looked up from germline, CDR1 is LNHDA and CDR2 is SQIVND (reference sequence). This CDR3 contains 16 residues. CDR3 sequence: CASSVQRTGRREKLFF. The sequenced CDR3 bases are TGTGCCAGTAGTGTTCAGAGGACAGGGCGTCGCGAAAAA.

Concerning this clone: Read data end 3 residues before the CDR3 end; the end is taken from the germline J gene. This sequence joins TRBV2 and TRBJ2-2; unclear D gene. The CDR3 is 13 residues long. V was shortened by 8 bases and J by 4 bases, with 11 bases between the two germline ends. The germline CDR1 and CDR2 sequences are SNHLY and FYNNEI. The CDR3 region is CASGLSSTGELFF. CDR3 DNA, as far as it was read: TGTGCCAGCGGGCTAAGTTCCACCGGGGAG. Looking up the rest from reference TRBV2 and TRBJ2-2 gives the full variable domain: EPEVTQTPSHQVTQMGQEVILRCVPISNHLYFYWYRQILGQKVEFLVSFYNNEISEKSEIFDDQFSVERPDGSNFTLKIRSTKLEDSAMYFCASGLSSTGELFFGEGSRLTVL.

On this clone: The observed sequence ends 3 residues before the CDR3 terminus, with the missing tail filled in from the germline J gene. This chain links TRBV5-6 with TRBJ1-1, with D possibly TRBD1 on 6 matching bases. Deletions cut 1 base from V and 1 base from J, with 11 bases between. Germline V gene lookup returns CDR1 SGHDT and CDR2 YYEEEE. This CDR3 has 15 amino acids. The CDR3 protein is CASSLWGRANTEAFF. Incomplete CDR3 DNA: TGTGCCAGCAGCTTGTGGGGGCGAGCGAACACTGAA.

This CDR3 reads CSASAWQASSGANVLFF. The CDR3 DNA, read in part, is TGCAGTGCTAGTGCGTGGCAGGCGAGCTCTGGGGCCAACGTG. The chain recombines TRBV20-1 with TRBJ2-2; TRBD1 might be the D (5 bases). The read falls 3 residues short of the CDR3 end, and the missing part is taken from the germline J gene. There are 17 residues in the CDR3. Germline CDR1 and CDR2: DFQATT and SNEGSKA (reference sequence).

Concerning this clone itself: One junction end does not reproduce the germline sequence, and a read error may be involved. The read finishes 3 residues shy of the CDR3 end, and the germline J gene is used to complete it. This sequence joins TRBV4-2 and TRBJ1-2, with D possibly TRBD1 on 5 matching bases. The CDR3 runs 14 residues. Per germline, CDR1 LGHNA and CDR2 YNFKEQ. Incomplete CDR3 DNA: TGCGCCAGCAGCCAAGATAGGGGCAACTATGGC. Amino acids: CASSQDRGNYG. The full-length CDR3 reads as CASSQDRGNYGYTF.